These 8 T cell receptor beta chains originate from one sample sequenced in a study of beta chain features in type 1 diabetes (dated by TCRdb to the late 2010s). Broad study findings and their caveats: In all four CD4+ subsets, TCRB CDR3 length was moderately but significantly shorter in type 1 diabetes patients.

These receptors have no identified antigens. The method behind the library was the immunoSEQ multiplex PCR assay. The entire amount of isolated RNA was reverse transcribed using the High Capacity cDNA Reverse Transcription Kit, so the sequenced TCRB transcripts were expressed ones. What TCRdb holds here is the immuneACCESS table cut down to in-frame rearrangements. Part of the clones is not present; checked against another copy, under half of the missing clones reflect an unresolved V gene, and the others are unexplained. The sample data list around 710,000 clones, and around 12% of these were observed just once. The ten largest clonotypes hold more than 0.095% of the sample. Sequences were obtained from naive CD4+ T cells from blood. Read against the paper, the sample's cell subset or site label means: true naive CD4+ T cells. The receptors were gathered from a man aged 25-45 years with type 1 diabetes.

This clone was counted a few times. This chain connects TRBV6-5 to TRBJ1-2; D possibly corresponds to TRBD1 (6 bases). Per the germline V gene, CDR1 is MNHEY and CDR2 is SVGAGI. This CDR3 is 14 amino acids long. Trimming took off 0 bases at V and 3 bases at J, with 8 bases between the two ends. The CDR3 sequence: CASSYSNRDYGYTF. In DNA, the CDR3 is TGTGCCAGCAGTTACTCAAACAGGGACTATGGCTACACCTTC.

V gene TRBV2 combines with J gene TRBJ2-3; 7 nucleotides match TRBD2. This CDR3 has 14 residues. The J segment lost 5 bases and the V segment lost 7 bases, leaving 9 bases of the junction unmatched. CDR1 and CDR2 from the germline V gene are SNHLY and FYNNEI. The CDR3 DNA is TGTGCCAGCAAAGCGGGGTGGGGAGAAGATACGCAGTATTTT. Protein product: CASKAGWGEDTQYF.

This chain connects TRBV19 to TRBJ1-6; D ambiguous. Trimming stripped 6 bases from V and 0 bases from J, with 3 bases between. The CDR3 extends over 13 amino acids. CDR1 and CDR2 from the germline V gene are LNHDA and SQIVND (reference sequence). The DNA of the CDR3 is TGTGCCAGTAGGAACTCCTATAATTCACCCCTCCACTTT. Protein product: CASRNSYNSPLHF.

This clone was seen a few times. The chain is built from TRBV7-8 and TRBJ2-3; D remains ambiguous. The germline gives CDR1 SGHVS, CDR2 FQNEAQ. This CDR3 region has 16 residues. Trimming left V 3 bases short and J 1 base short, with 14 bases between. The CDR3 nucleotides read TGTGCCAGCAGCTTTGTGGGCTCAGATGGCACAGATACGCAGTATTTT. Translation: CASSFVGSDGTDTQYF.

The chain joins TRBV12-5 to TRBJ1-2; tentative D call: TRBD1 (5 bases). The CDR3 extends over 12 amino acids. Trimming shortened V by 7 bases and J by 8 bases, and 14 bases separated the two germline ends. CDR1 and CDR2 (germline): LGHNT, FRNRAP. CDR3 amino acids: CASAWQGEGYTF. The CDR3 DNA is TGTGCTAGTGCGTGGCAGGGAGAGGGCTACACCTTC.

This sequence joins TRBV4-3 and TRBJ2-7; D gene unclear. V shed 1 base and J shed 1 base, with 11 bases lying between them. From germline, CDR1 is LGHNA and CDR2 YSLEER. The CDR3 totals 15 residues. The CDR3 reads CASSQGRADSYEQYF. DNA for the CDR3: TGCGCCAGCAGCCAAGGTCGGGCAGATTCCTACGAGCAGTACTTC.

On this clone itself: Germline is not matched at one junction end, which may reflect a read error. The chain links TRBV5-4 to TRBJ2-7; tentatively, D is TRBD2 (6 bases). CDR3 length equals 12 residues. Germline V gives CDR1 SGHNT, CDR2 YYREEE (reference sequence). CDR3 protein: CASRLDYHEQYF. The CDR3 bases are TGTGCCAGCAGGTTGGACTATCACGAGCAGTACTTC.

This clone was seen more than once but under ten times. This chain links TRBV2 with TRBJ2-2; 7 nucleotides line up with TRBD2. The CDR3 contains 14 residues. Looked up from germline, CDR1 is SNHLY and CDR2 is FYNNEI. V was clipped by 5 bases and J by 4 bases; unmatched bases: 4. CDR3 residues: CASSRTSFTGELFF. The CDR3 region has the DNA TGTGCCAGCAGTCGGACTAGTTTCACCGGGGAGCTGTTTTTT.